The T cell receptor beta chain under discussion was sequenced for a study of vaccination effects on CD4 cells after COVID-19. Study information: Samples were taken post-vaccine, and their median timing was 72 days after the second dose. Findings of the study overall: Clones of infection and vaccine origin contracted markedly late after vaccination. Few convalescent patients were included, and no early post-infection timepoints were sampled.

About this clone: What it binds is unknown.

Trimming took 3 bases from V and 4 from J; bases not matched to a gene: 3. The CDR3 is 16 amino acids. Germline V gene sequence: CDR1 LGHDT, CDR2 YNNKEL (reference sequence). This table comes from immunoSEQ multiplex PCR, and its TCRdb copy is limited to in-frame clones, with some not included. Among about 38,000 clones listed, 82% were seen once. Before any sequencing was done, the ViraFEST assay used viral peptide pools to expand antigen-specific CD4+ T cells. Subsequent to a culture period of around eleven days, CD4+ T cells were isolated. Either the BNT162b2 or mRNA-1273 vaccine was given to participants in two doses. Some 2 million PBMC were seeded per well and grown in the presence of 10 IU/ml IL-2 and approximately 11 ug/ml peptides.

The sample was CD4+ T cells from PBMCs cultured with HCoV-NL63 spike peptides, taken after COVID-19 vaccination. This chain connects TRBV3-1 (or the pseudogene TRBV3-2) to TRBJ2-3, with 14 bases aligning to TRBD2. This receptor was obtained from a human donor who received a COVID-19 vaccine. Some clones in this sample may be carry-over from other donors' samples. The DNA of the CDR3 is TGTGCCAGCAGCCACGGGACTAGCGGGAGCTCAGATACGCAGTATTTT. This gives the protein CASSHGTSGSSDTQYF.